This TCR beta chain originates from a study of blood T cell repertoires in COVID-19. The germline gives CDR1 SNHLY, CDR2 FYNNEI. Trimming shortened V by 6 bases and J by 1 base, and 16 bases separated the two germline ends. The CDR3 has 16 residues. Data came from immunoSEQ multiplex PCR; TCRdb stores just in-frame clones and leaves some out. This sample has 140,000 or so clones, with 80% to 90% found just once. The chain is built from TRBV2 and TRBJ1-5, with D tentatively TRBD1 (5 bases). The source material was peripheral blood. The source is a woman in her forties or fifties with acute or convalescent COVID-19. CDR3 sequence reads: CASRGQTGVSNQPQHF. CDR3 DNA sequence: TGTGCCAGCAGGGGGCAGACGGGGGTGAGCAATCAGCCCCAGCATTTT.